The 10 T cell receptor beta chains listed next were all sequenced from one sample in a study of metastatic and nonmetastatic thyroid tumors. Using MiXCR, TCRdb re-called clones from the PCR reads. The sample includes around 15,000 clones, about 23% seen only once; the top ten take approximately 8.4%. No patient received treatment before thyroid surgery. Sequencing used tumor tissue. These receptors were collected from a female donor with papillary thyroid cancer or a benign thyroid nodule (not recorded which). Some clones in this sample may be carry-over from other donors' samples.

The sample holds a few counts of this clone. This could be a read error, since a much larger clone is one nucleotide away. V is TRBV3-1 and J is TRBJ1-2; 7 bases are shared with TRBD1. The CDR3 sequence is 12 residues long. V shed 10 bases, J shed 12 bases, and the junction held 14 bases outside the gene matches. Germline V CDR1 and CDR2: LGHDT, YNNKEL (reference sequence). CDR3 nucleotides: TGTGCCAACAGTCAGGGGACAGCGGGCCACACCTTC. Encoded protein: CANSQGTAGHTF. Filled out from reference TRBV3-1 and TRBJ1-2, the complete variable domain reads DTAVSQTPKYLVTQMGNDKSIKCEQNLGHDTMYWYKQDSKKFLKIMFSYNNKELIINETVPNRFSPKSPDKAHLNLHINSLELGDSAVYFCANSQGTAGHTFGSGTRLTVV.

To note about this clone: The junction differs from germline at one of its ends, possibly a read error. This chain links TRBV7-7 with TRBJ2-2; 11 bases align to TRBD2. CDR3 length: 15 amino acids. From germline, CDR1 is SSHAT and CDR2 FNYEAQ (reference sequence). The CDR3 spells CASSPLAGVTWELFF. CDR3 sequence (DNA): TGTGCTAGCAGCCCACTAGCGGGAGTCACCTGGGAGCTGTTTTTT.

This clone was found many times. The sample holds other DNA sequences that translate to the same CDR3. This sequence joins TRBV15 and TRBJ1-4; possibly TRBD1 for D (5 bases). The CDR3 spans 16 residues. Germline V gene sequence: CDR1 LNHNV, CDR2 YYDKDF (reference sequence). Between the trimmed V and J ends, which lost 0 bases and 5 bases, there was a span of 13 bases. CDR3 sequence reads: CATSRDQGGGNEKLFF. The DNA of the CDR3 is TGTGCCACCAGCAGAGATCAGGGAGGAGGGAATGAAAAACTGTTTTTT.

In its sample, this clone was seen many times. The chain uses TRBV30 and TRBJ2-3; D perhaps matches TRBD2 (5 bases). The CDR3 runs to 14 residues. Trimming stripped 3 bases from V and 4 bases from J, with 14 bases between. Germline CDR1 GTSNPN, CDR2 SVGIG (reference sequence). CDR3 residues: CAWSPTSRSDTQYF. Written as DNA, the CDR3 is TGTGCCTGGAGCCCCACTAGTCGATCAGATACGCAGTATTTT.

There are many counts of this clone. CDR3 protein: CASSYSNRRDEQYF. CDR3 DNA sequence: TGTGCCAGCAGTTACTCGAATCGCCGGGACGAGCAGTACTTC. This chain links TRBV6-5 with TRBJ2-7; the D is unclear. Per the germline V gene, CDR1 is MNHEY and CDR2 is SVGAGI. Trimming cost V 0 bases and J 5 bases, with 11 bases left between them. The CDR3 totals 14 residues.

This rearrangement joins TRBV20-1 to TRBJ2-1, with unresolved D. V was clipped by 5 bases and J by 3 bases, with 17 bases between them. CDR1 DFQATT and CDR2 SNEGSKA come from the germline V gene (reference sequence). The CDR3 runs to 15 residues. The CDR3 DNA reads TGCAGTGCTGGGCGGACCAAACCCCTCTACAATGAGCAGTTCTTC. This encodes CSAGRTKPLYNEQFF.

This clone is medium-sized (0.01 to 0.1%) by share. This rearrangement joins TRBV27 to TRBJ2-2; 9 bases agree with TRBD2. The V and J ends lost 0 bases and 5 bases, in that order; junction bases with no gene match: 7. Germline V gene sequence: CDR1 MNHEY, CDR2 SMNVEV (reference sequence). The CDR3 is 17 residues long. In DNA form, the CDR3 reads TGTGCCAGCAGTTTATCGGCTAGCGGGACGAGAACCGGGGAGCTGTTTTTT. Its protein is CASSLSASGTRTGELFF.

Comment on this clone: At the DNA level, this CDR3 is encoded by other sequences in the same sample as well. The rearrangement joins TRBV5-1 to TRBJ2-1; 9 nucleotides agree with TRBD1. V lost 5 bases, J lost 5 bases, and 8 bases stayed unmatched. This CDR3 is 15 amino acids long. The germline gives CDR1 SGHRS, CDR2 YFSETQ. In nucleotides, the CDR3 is TGCGCCAGCAGTGTTGGGGACAGGGTCGACAATGAGCAGTTCTTC. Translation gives CASSVGDRVDNEQFF.

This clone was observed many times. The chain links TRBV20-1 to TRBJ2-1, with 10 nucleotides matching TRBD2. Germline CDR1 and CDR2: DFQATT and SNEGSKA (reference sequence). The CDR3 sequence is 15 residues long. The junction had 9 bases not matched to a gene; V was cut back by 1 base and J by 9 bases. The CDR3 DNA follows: TGCAGTGCTAGAGTTAGCCTAGCGGGAGACACTGAGCAGTTCTTC. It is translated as CSARVSLAGDTEQFF.

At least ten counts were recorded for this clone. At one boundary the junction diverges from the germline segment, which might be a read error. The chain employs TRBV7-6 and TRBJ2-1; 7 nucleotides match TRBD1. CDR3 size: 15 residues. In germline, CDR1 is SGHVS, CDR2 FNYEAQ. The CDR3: CASSRDRDYYNEQSF. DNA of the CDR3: TGTGCCAGCAGCCGGGACAGAGACTACTACAATGAGCAGTCCTTC.